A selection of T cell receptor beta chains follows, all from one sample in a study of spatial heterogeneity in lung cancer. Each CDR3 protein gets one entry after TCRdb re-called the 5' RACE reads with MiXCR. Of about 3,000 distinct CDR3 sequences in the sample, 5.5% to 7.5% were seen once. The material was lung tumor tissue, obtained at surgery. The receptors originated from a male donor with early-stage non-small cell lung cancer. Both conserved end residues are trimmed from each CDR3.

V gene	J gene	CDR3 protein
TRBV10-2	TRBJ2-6	ASRDSHSGANVLT
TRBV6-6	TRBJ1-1	ASRNRQGAMDTEAF
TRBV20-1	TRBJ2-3	SATDDRFRTDTQY
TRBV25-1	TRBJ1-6	ASSGLGQGAYNSPLH
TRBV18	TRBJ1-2	ASSPLGTGNYGYT
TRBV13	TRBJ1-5	ASSIRDLNQPQH
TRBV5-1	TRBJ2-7	ASSLGSGASSYEQY
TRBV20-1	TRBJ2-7	SARLAGAHEQY
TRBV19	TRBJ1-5	ASSQGSTLNQPQH
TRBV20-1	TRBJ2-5	SALKASGGARETQY
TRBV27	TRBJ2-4	ASSRRHQNKNIQY
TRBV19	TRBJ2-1	ASSIGSEIYNEQF
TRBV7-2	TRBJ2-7	ASSFDGGSYEQY
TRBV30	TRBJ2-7	AWSVRGGSFYEQY
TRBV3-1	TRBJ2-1	ASSLGGTEQF
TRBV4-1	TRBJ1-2	ASSLQTETNYGYT
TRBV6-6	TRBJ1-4	ASSLQEEKLF
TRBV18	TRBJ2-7	ASSPSLAGLFEQY
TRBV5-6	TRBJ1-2	ASSLAVRRRTNYGYT
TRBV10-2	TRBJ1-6	ASSAGGISPLH
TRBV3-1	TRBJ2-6	ASSPKPGMGAGANVLT
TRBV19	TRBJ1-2	ASSRTGALSYGYT
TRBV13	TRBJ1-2	ASSARTLTGRNYGYT
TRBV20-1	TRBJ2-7	SVNPEGSSYEQY
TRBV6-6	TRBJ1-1	ASSLVATEAF
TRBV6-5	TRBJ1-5	ASSYLGGPQH